A selection of T cell receptor beta chains follows, all from one sample in a study of T cell responses to AZD1222 COVID-19 vaccine. TCRdb's copy holds only in-frame clones and misses some; the assay was immunoSEQ multiplex PCR. Among around 100,000 clones listed, about 89% were seen once. The sequences come from peripheral blood, collected 28 days after the second AZD1222 dose. These receptor sequences come from an adult who received the AZD1222 COVID-19 vaccine. Each CDR3 is given with its conserved first and last residue. A D gene is named only where the DNA matches it firmly. Size values are once, few and many counts, or a class for expanded clones, and some rows have none.

j_call | v_call | d_call | cdr3_length | clone_size | cdr3_aa | cdr3_nt
TRBJ2-5 | TRBV7-2 | . | 14 | once | CASSLAGALRTQYF | TGTGCCAGCAGCTTAGCGGGGGCCTTACGGACCCAGTACTTC
TRBJ2-5 | TRBV7-9 | TRBD1 | 16 | . | CASSPSGVRGPKTQYF | TGTGCCAGCAGCCCAAGCGGTGTCAGGGGGCCGAAGACCCAGTACTTC
TRBJ2-2 | TRBV10-3 | . | 15 | . | CASGGLASRTGELFF | TGTGCCTCAGGAGGCCTAGCGAGCCGCACCGGGGAGCTGTTTTTT
TRBJ1-5 | TRBV5-8 | . | 14 | . | CASSLEQFNQPQHF | TGTGCCAGCAGCTTGGAACAGTTTAATCAGCCCCAGCATTTT
TRBJ1-2 | TRBV24-1 | . | 14 | . | CATSESREGYGYTF | TGTGCCACCAGTGAATCTAGGGAGGGCTATGGCTACACCTTC
TRBJ1-4 | TRBV2 | TRBD1 | 15 | . | CASRDLDRGYEKLFF | TGTGCCAGCAGAGACCTGGACAGGGGGTATGAAAAACTGTTTTTT
TRBJ2-7 | TRBV27 | . | 16 | once | CASSLTRTAFSYEQYF | TGTGCCAGCAGTCTGACTCGGACAGCCTTCTCCTACGAGCAGTACTTC
TRBJ2-6 | TRBV5-1 | . | 15 | . | CASSFTSSGANVLTF | TGCGCCAGCAGCTTTACCAGCTCTGGGGCCAACGTCCTGACTTTC
TRBJ2-5 | TRBV5-1 | TRBD2 | 17 | . | CASTPGLAGVFGETQYF | TGCGCCAGTACTCCGGGACTAGCGGGAGTTTTTGGGGAGACCCAGTACTTC
TRBJ1-1 | TRBV2 | . | 13 | . | CASRSNMNTEAFF | TGTGCCAGCAGGTCAAATATGAACACTGAAGCTTTCTTT
TRBJ2-2 | TRBV5-1 | . | 17 | . | CASSSSVRVADTGELFF | TGCGCCAGCAGCTCCTCGGTCCGGGTTGCGGACACCGGGGAGCTGTTTTTT
TRBJ2-1 | TRBV7-6 | . | 13 | few | CASSDQRRSEQFF | TGTGCCAGCAGCGATCAAAGGAGGAGTGAGCAGTTCTTC
TRBJ2-7 | TRBV28 | . | 14 | medium-sized | CASSLWASSYEQYF | TGTGCCAGCAGTTTATGGGCTAGCTCCTACGAGCAGTACTTC
TRBJ1-5 | TRBV19 | . | 15 | few | CASTPGHYSNQPQHF | TGTGCCAGTACCCCGGGGCATTATAGCAATCAGCCCCAGCATTTT
TRBJ1-5 | TRBV2 | TRBD1 | 18 | . | CASRPGTGGLSSNQPQHF | TGTGCCAGCAGACCCGGGACAGGGGGCCTTTCTAGCAATCAGCCCCAGCATTTT
TRBJ2-1 | TRBV28 | TRBD1 | 14 | . | CATTTGGGYNEQFF | TGTGCCACTACGACAGGGGGTGGCTACAATGAGCAGTTCTTC
TRBJ1-2 | TRBV4-2 | . | 17 | . | CASSQVGQGTTNYGYTF | TGTGCCAGCAGCCAAGTTGGGCAGGGGACAACTAACTATGGCTACACCTTC
TRBJ2-7 | TRBV9 | TRBD2 | 16 | . | CASSVGPGLAGYEQYF | TGTGCCAGCAGCGTAGGGCCGGGACTAGCGGGCTACGAGCAGTACTTC
TRBJ1-5 | TRBV6-1 | . | 12 | . | CASSEFNQPQHF | TGTGCCAGCAGTGAATTCAATCAGCCCCAGCATTTT
TRBJ1-1 | TRBV5-4 | . | 13 | . | CASSFPQSTEAFF | TGTGCCAGCAGCTTTCCCCAGAGCACTGAAGCTTTCTTT
TRBJ2-1 | TRBV9 | TRBD1 | 16 | . | CASSVPRTGGHNEQFF | TGTGCCAGCAGCGTGCCCCGGACAGGGGGCCACAATGAGCAGTTCTTC
TRBJ1-2 | TRBV5-4 | TRBD1 | 15 | . | CASSARDRGNYGYTF | TGTGCCAGCAGCGCCCGGGACAGGGGAAACTATGGCTACACCTTC
TRBJ1-6 | TRBV4-2 | . | 16 | few | CASSQDWTVGGSPLHF | TGTGCCAGCAGCCAAGATTGGACCGTAGGGGGGTCACCCCTCCACTTT
TRBJ2-5 | TRBV30 | . | 13 | . | CAWSLGLQETQYF | TGTGCCTGGAGTTTAGGGCTGCAAGAGACCCAGTACTTC
TRBJ1-2 | TRBV15 | TRBD1 | 16 | . | CATSRGATGFFYGYTF | TGTGCCACCAGCAGAGGGGCGACAGGGTTTTTTTATGGCTATACCTTC
TRBJ1-5 | TRBV20-1 | . | 13 | . | CSASSGPNQPQHF | TGCAGTGCTAGTTCGGGCCCAAATCAGCCCCAGCATTTT
TRBJ2-1 | TRBV11-3 | . | 15 | . | CASSLEGRESDEQFF | TGTGCCAGCAGCTTAGAAGGACGGGAGAGCGATGAGCAGTTCTTC
TRBJ1-2 | TRBV19 | TRBD1 | 13 | . | CASRQQGSYGYTF | TGTGCCAGTAGGCAACAGGGGAGCTATGGCTACACCTTC
TRBJ2-4 | TRBV27 | . | 15 | . | CASSPGILAKNIQYF | TGTGCCAGCAGTCCCGGTATCTTAGCCAAAAACATTCAGTACTTC
TRBJ2-2 | TRBV5-1 | TRBD1 | 15 | . | CASSLRQGNTGELFF | TGCGCCAGCAGCCTTAGACAGGGTAACACCGGGGAGCTGTTTTTT
TRBJ2-3 | TRBV7-9 | TRBD2 | 17 | . | CASSLPGSGGAIDTQYF | TGTGCCAGCAGCTTACCGGGCAGCGGGGGGGCGATAGATACGCAGTATTTT
TRBJ2-3 | TRBV5-5 | . | 12 | once | CASSLGWHTQYF | TGTGCCAGCAGCTTGGGGTGGCATACGCAGTATTTT
TRBJ1-4 | TRBV18 | . | 16 | . | CASSPRLVQGNEKLFF | TGTGCCAGCTCACCACGTTTAGTACAGGGTAATGAAAAACTGTTTTTT
TRBJ2-5 | TRBV5-1 | . | 14 | . | CASSSLMSQETQYF | TGCGCCAGCAGCTCCCTAATGTCACAAGAGACCCAGTACTTC
TRBJ1-4 | TRBV10-3 | . | 12 | . | CAISESEEKLFF | TGTGCCATCAGTGAGTCAGAGGAAAAACTGTTTTTT
TRBJ2-2 | TRBV5-1 | . | 13 | . | CASSLAGVGELFF | TGCGCCAGCAGCTTGGCCGGGGTCGGGGAGCTGTTTTTT
TRBJ2-7 | TRBV15 | TRBD2 | 14 | . | CATSRGELAYEQYF | TGTGCCACCAGCAGAGGCGAACTAGCGTACGAGCAGTACTTC
TRBJ2-3 | TRBV19 | . | 14 | . | CASSSRFPTDTQYF | TGTGCCAGTTCATCCCGGTTCCCCACAGATACGCAGTATTTT
TRBJ2-2 | TRBV7-2 | . | 15 | . | CASSSGTSGSGELFF | TGTGCCAGCAGCTCCGGGACTTCGGGGAGCGGGGAGCTGTTTTTT
TRBJ2-2 | TRBV2 | . | 16 | few | CASGLGVAGATGELFF | TGTGCCAGTGGGTTAGGGGTAGCAGGGGCCACCGGGGAGCTGTTTTTT
TRBJ2-1 | TRBV5-1 | TRBD2 | 17 | few | CASSFLSGGSSYNEQFF | TGCGCCAGCAGCTTTTTGAGCGGGGGCTCCTCCTACAATGAGCAGTTCTTC
TRBJ2-3 | TRBV9 | . | 12 | . | CASSPRTDTQYF | TGTGCCAGCAGCCCTAGGACAGATACGCAGTATTTT
TRBJ1-5 | TRBV6-5 | TRBD1 | 14 | . | CASRPDRGNQPQHF | TGTGCCAGCAGGCCCGACAGGGGAAATCAGCCCCAGCATTTT
TRBJ2-2 | TRBV7-8 | TRBD1 | 14 | . | CASSPRDRAGELFF | TGTGCCAGCAGCCCCCGGGACAGAGCCGGGGAGCTGTTTTTT
TRBJ2-7 | TRBV7-2 | TRBD2 | 15 | . | CASSLELAGTYEQYF | TGTGCCAGCAGCTTAGAACTAGCGGGCACCTACGAGCAGTACTTC
TRBJ1-2 | TRBV9 | . | 14 | . | CASSAFTGSYGYTF | TGTGCCAGCAGCGCATTCACAGGGAGCTATGGCTACACCTTC
TRBJ2-3 | TRBV5-6 | TRBD1 | 16 | . | CASSLLGTGGTDTQYF | TGTGCCAGCAGCCTCCTCGGGACAGGGGGCACAGATACGCAGTATTTT
TRBJ1-1 | TRBV10-3 | TRBD1 | 14 | . | CAISRQGVNTEAFF | TGTGCCATCAGCCGACAGGGGGTAAACACTGAAGCTTTCTTT
TRBJ2-5 | TRBV29-1 | . | 13 | . | CSVGFRGQETQYF | TGCAGCGTTGGATTTAGGGGACAAGAGACCCAGTACTTC
TRBJ2-5 | TRBV29-1 | TRBD1 | 14 | . | CSVVPGTVRETQYF | TGCAGCGTTGTCCCCGGGACAGTTCGGGAGACCCAGTACTTC
TRBJ1-3 | TRBV30 | . | 14 | . | CAWRDSHSGNTIYF | TGTGCCTGGAGGGACAGTCACTCTGGAAACACCATATATTTT
TRBJ2-7 | TRBV2 | . | 12 | . | CASRQDSYEQYF | TGTGCCAGCAGACAGGATTCCTACGAGCAGTACTTC
TRBJ1-5 | TRBV2 | TRBD1 | 15 | . | CASSADRAGNQPQHF | TGTGCCAGCAGCGCCGACAGGGCGGGCAATCAGCCCCAGCATTTT
TRBJ2-1 | TRBV28 | TRBD2 | 15 | . | CASTLRTSGYNEQFF | TGTGCCAGCACGCTCCGGACTAGCGGATACAATGAGCAGTTCTTC